Below, 4 T cell receptor beta chains from the same sample are listed, as sequenced in a study of sequential checkpoint blockade in melanoma. Profiling relied on immunoSEQ multiplex PCR, and the TCRdb table lists in-frame clones only, not all of them. The table lists roughly 5 clones. The treatment was: randomized to nivolumab then ipilimumab (arm A) or the reverse (arm B). Material: tumor tissue (inferred from file names), obtained from a patient given nivolumab and ipilimumab in sequence. Receptors originate from a human donor with melanoma.

The chain joins TRBV9 to TRBJ1-4; 9 positions agree with TRBD1. CDR1 and CDR2 from the germline V gene are SGDLS and YYNGEE. Germline trimming cut 4 bases from V and 10 bases from J; bases unmatched to any gene: 5. The CDR3 is 13 residues long. The CDR3 region is CASSTLTGGKLFF. CDR3 in DNA: TGTGCCAGCAGCACCCTGACAGGGGGAAAACTGTTTTTT.

This chain joins TRBV6-7 and TRBJ2-6; D possibly corresponds to TRBD2 (5 bases). TRBV6-7 is an open reading frame whose function is uncertain. V gave up 5 bases and J gave up 5 bases, with 25 bases separating them. The CDR3 consists of 19 residues. Here the CDR3 reads CASSVMERYLQSRANVLTF. CDR3 nucleotide sequence: TGTGCCAGCAGTGTTATGGAGCGGTATTTACAAAGTCGGGCCAACGTCCTGACTTTC.

This chain connects TRBV28 to TRBJ1-1; maybe TRBD1 (6 bases). This CDR3 is built from 14 residues. Germline CDR1 and CDR2: MDHEN and SYDVKM. Trimming shortened V by 1 base and J by 11 bases, and 17 bases separated the two germline ends. CDR3 loop: CASSLYKGVSGAFF. The CDR3 nucleotides are TGTGCCAGCAGTTTATATAAGGGGGTCAGTGGCGCTTTCTTT.

J is TRBJ2-1 and V is TRBV28; D may correspond to TRBD1 or TRBD2 (6 bases each). Germline values: CDR1 MDHEN, CDR2 SYDVKM. The CDR3 sequence is 18 residues long. V gave up 5 bases and J gave up 10 bases, with 30 bases separating them. In DNA, the CDR3 is TGTGCCAGCAGTGCCACCGGGATCGGGGGCTTCCTAGTTGGGGAGCAGTTCTTC. This translates into CASSATGIGGFLVGEQFF. The entire variable domain, with the rest obtained from reference TRBV28 and TRBJ2-1, is as follows: DVKVTQSSRYLVKRTGEKVFLECVQDMDHENMFWYRQDPGLGLRLIYFSYDVKMKEKGDIPEGYSVSREKKERFSLILESASTNQTSMYLCASSATGIGGFLVGEQFFGPGTRLTVL.